This T cell receptor beta chain was profiled in a study of Ad26.COV2.S vaccination and SARS-CoV-2 variants. A note on this clone: Its antigen is not known.

Sequenced by immunoSEQ multiplex PCR; TCRdb stores in-frame clones only, minus some. The sample yields 350,000 to 400,000 clones, approximately 91% seen once. General study findings and limits: The study found higher spike-specific TCR breadth in vaccine than placebo recipients. From the TCR breadth and depth analyses, total T cell responses may have been underestimated. Vaccinees and placebo recipients showed similar non-spike TCR breadth.

The V end lost 1 base, the J end lost 8 bases, and 11 bases lay between the germline ends. The CDR3 runs to 14 residues. CDR1 MGHRA and CDR2 YSYEKL come from the germline V gene. Specified treatment: 19 received Ad26.COV2.S at low or high dose, single or two shots; 5 received placebo; per-sample allocation not given. The study sampled participants on day 63 after the first vaccine or placebo injection. Boston provided a donor who was an adult aged 18-55 years. Material: peripheral blood, obtained in a trial of Ad26.COV2.S vaccine versus placebo. The rearrangement uses TRBV4-1 and TRBJ1-4; D is ambiguous. This TCR was sampled from a person between 18 and 65 years old who received the Ad26.COV2.S COVID-19 vaccine or a placebo. This chain's CDR3 is CASSQGANEEKLFF. The CDR3 DNA follows: TGCGCCAGCAGCCAAGGAGCTAACGAGGAAAAACTGTTTTTT.